This TCR beta chain was sequenced during a study of blood T cell repertoires in COVID-19. Profiling relied on immunoSEQ multiplex PCR, and the TCRdb table lists in-frame clones only, not all of them. Found here are about 120,000 clones, 80% to 90% of them singletons; the top ten hold approximately 19%. Trimming took 4 bases from V and 4 from J; bases not matched to a gene: 18. CDR3 length equals 19 residues. In germline, CDR1 is MGHRA, CDR2 YSYEKL. The chain is built from TRBV4-1 and TRBJ1-5; 8 bases agree with TRBD1. The receptor was isolated from a human donor with acute or convalescent COVID-19. The donor label of this sample is uncertain. Sequenced sample: peripheral blood. Written as DNA, the CDR3 is TGCGCCAGCAGCCCCCAGAGTACAGGGGGAAGGAGGGGGAATCAGCCCCAGCATTTT. Encoded protein: CASSPQSTGGRRGNQPQHF.